These 16 T cell receptor beta chains were sequenced from one sample in a study of blood T cell repertoires in COVID-19. Method: immunoSEQ multiplex PCR; TCRdb's copy keeps in-frame clones and lacks some. The table shows 150,000 to 200,000 clones, with around 82% occurring only once. Input material: peripheral blood. The receptor set was obtained from a man in his 60s with active or convalescent COVID-19.

This clone was detected a few times. The CDR3 loop reads CASSRGTGGYMGSGNTIYF. The CDR3 DNA sequence: TGTGCCAGCAGTCGTGGGACAGGGGGATATATGGGTTCTGGAAACACCATATATTTT. This sequence joins TRBV13 and TRBJ1-3; 11 bases align to TRBD1. The CDR3 has 19 residues. V was pared by 6 bases and J by 1 base, with 14 bases of the junction left unmatched. Germline V gene data show CDR1 as PRHDT and CDR2 as FYEKMQ (reference sequence).

J is TRBJ2-4 and V is TRBV18; tentatively, D is TRBD1 (6 bases). CDR1 and CDR2 (germline): KGHSH, LQKENI. Trimming cost V 3 bases and J 3 bases, with 9 bases left between them. The CDR3 totals 14 residues. The CDR3 DNA reads TGTGCCAGCTCACCGGAAGGGGGCAAAAACATTCAGTACTTC. This codes for CASSPEGGKNIQYF.

J is TRBJ2-5 and V is TRBV27; 15 nucleotides agree with TRBD2. The CDR3 consists of 19 residues. Germline V CDR1 and CDR2: MNHEY, SMNVEV (reference sequence). V was clipped by 6 bases and J by 5 bases; unmatched bases: 16. CDR3: CASRSNRGTSGGQEETQYF. The CDR3 nucleotides are TGTGCCAGCAGGTCCAACCGAGGGACTAGCGGGGGGCAGGAGGAGACCCAGTACTTC.

This chain joins TRBV28 and TRBJ2-7; a possible D gene is TRBD2 (6 bases). The CDR3 loop spans 15 amino acids. Trimming took off 2 bases at V and 2 bases at J, with 13 bases between the two ends. Germline values: CDR1 MDHEN, CDR2 SYDVKM. The CDR3 nucleotides are TGTGCCAGCAGTTTAGCCAGAGCGGGCCCCTACGAGCAGTACTTC. Translation: CASSLARAGPYEQYF.

CDR3 residues: CASSTGGISYEQYF. The CDR3 region has the DNA TGTGCCAGTAGTACCGGCGGGATTAGTTACGAGCAGTACTTC. The genes are TRBV19 and TRBJ2-7, with D tentatively TRBD2 (6 bases). This CDR3 is built from 14 residues. With 4 bases removed from V and 4 bases from J, the gap between germline ends came to 14 bases. Per the germline V gene, CDR1 is LNHDA and CDR2 is SQIVND (reference sequence). The entire variable domain, with the rest obtained from reference TRBV19 and TRBJ2-7, is as follows: DGGITQSPKYLFRKEGQNVTLSCEQNLNHDAMYWYRQDPGQGLRLIYYSQIVNDFQKGDIAEGYSVSREKKESFPLTVTSAQKNPTAFYLCASSTGGISYEQYFGPGTRLTVT.

The rearrangement links TRBV3-1 (or the pseudogene TRBV3-2) to TRBJ2-2; 10 bases match TRBD1. With V trimmed by 4 bases and J by 8 bases, 7 bases remained unmatched. CDR3 length equals 15 residues. Germline lookup yields CDR1 LGHDT and CDR2 YNNKEL (reference sequence). CDR3 nucleotides: TGTGCCAGCAGCCCGGGGACAGGGGACCTGGGGGAGCTGTTTTTT. The encoded protein is CASSPGTGDLGELFF.

The V call is TRBV19, the J call TRBJ2-1, with 8 nucleotides matching TRBD2. V lost 4 bases, J lost 0 bases, and 8 bases stayed unmatched. The CDR3 is 17 amino acids. Germline CDR1 reads LNHDA; CDR2 reads SQIVND (reference sequence). CDR3 DNA sequence: TGTGCCAGTAGTACCGATAGACTAGCGCCCTCCTACAATGAGCAGTTCTTC. This gives the protein CASSTDRLAPSYNEQFF.

The chain is built from TRBV19 and TRBJ2-5; D is perhaps TRBD2 (6 bases). Trimming removed 1 base at V and 7 bases at J, with 16 bases between. The CDR3 sequence is 15 residues long. Germline V gene lookup returns CDR1 LNHDA and CDR2 SQIVND (reference sequence). CDR3 residues: CASSIGNSGVGTQYF. In DNA form, the CDR3 reads TGTGCCAGTAGTATAGGAAATAGCGGCGTAGGGACCCAGTACTTC.

As DNA, the CDR3 is TGTGCCAGCAGTGAAGGACAGGGGAGAACTGAAGCTTTCTTT. It translates to CASSEGQGRTEAFF. The chain employs TRBV6-1 and TRBJ1-1; 8 bases fit TRBD1. Germline V gives CDR1 MNHNS, CDR2 SASEGT. The CDR3 has 14 residues. Trimming removed 1 base from V and 5 bases from J; junction bases left unmatched: 3.

The genes are TRBV11-2 and TRBJ1-1; D gene ambiguous. The CDR3 has 11 amino acids. Per the germline V gene, CDR1 is SGHAT and CDR2 is FQNNGV. V was shortened by 5 bases and J by 7 bases, with 8 bases between the two germline ends. As DNA, the CDR3 is TGTGCCAGCAGCCCACATTATGAAGCTTTCTTT. It translates to CASSPHYEAFF.

This clone was found once. The rearrangement links TRBV19 to TRBJ1-3; D unresolved. This CDR3 has 13 amino acids. The V end lost 8 bases, the J end lost 0 bases, and 8 bases lay between the germline ends. CDR1 is LNHDA and CDR2 is SQIVND in the germline V gene (reference sequence). The CDR3 DNA reads as TGTGCCAGTTCTGCGGGCTCTGGAAACACCATATATTTT. Its translation: CASSAGSGNTIYF.

V is TRBV13 and J is TRBJ2-1; TRBD1 agrees at 7 bases. The length of the CDR3 is 12 residues. Germline values: CDR1 PRHDT, CDR2 FYEKMQ (reference sequence). J gave up 10 bases and V 5 bases, and 5 bases lay outside the gene matches. The CDR3 loop is CASSRDSEEQFF. The CDR3 DNA sequence: TGTGCCAGCAGCCGGGACAGTGAAGAGCAGTTCTTC.

The chain joins TRBV3-1 (or the pseudogene TRBV3-2) to TRBJ1-4, with D perhaps TRBD1 (5 bases). Trimming stripped 3 bases from V and 7 bases from J, with 12 bases between. The CDR3 extends over 14 amino acids. Germline-derived CDR1 and CDR2 are LGHDT and YNNKEL (reference sequence). The chain's CDR3 is CASSQTGDVEKLFF. In DNA form, the CDR3 reads TGTGCCAGCAGCCAGACGGGGGACGTTGAAAAACTGTTTTTT.

This rearrangement joins TRBV7-2 to TRBJ2-5, with 8 bases that match TRBD2. The V segment lost 0 bases and the J segment 5 bases; nucleotides outside the gene matches: 2. This CDR3 is built from 14 residues. The germline CDR1 and CDR2 sequences are SGHTA and FQGNSA. The CDR3 coding sequence is TGTGCCAGCAGCTTAGCACTAGCGGCCGAGACCCAGTACTTC. Its protein is CASSLALAAETQYF. The full variable domain, in which reference TRBV7-2 and TRBJ2-5 provide the parts outside the CDR3, is GAGVSQSPSNKVTEKGKDVELRCDPISGHTALYWYRQSLGQGLEFLIYFQGNSAPDKSGLPSDRFSAERTGGSVSTLTIQRTQQEDSAVYLCASSLALAAETQYFGPGTRLLVL.

The genes are TRBV5-5 and TRBJ2-7; weak D call: TRBD1 (6 bases). Germline V lookup: CDR1 SGHKS, CDR2 YYEKEE (reference sequence). V shed 4 bases and J shed 7 bases, with 12 bases lying between them. The CDR3 extends over 12 amino acids. CDR3 sequence: CASSGGVGEQYF. CDR3 sequence (DNA): TGTGCCAGCAGCGGGGGCGTGGGAGAGCAGTACTTC.

This chain links TRBV15 with TRBJ2-7, with D hard to call. CDR1 and CDR2 from the germline V gene are LNHNV and YYDKDF (reference sequence). V was cut by 0 bases and J by 0 bases, with 9 bases left in between. The CDR3 loop spans 15 amino acids. The CDR3 DNA is TGTGCCACCAGCAGAGATCTAGTCAGCTCCTACGAGCAGTACTTC. It codes for CATSRDLVSSYEQYF.